The entry that follows covers one T cell receptor beta chain sequence. This specimen comes from a study of technical replicates of blood from a handful of donors. CDR1 and CDR2 (germline): SGHAT, FQDESV (reference sequence). V was pared by 0 bases and J by 7 bases, with 14 bases between. The CDR3 has 15 residues. This table comes from immunoSEQ multiplex PCR, and its TCRdb copy is limited to in-frame clones, with some not included. The profile covers about 63,000 clones, with more than 75% appearing a single time and 4.5% to 5.5% taken by the ten largest. Sequenced sample: PBMCs. This sequence joins TRBV11-1 and TRBJ2-3; the D gene is possibly TRBD1 (6 bases). The receptor's source is a human donor in good health. Some clones in this sample may be carry-over from other donors' samples. The CDR3 protein is CASSLAGAHLNTQYF. CDR3 nucleotide sequence: TGTGCCAGCAGCTTAGCGGGGGCCCACCTGAATACGCAGTATTTT.